The 20 T cell receptor beta chains listed next were all sequenced from one sample in a study of immune characterization of retroperitoneal liposarcoma. In TCRdb, the PCR reads were re-called with MiXCR into one record per CDR3 protein. Among roughly 20,000 distinct CDR3 sequences listed, about 35% were seen once. Sample: blood. The receptors stem from a male donor with retroperitoneal liposarcoma.

This clonotype was recorded many times. The chain couples TRBV7-2 to TRBJ2-1, with D perhaps assigned TRBD1 or TRBD2 (6 bases each). The CDR3 is 15 amino acids. With 1 base removed from V and 6 bases from J, the gap between germline ends came to 13 bases. Per the germline V gene, CDR1 is SGHTA and CDR2 is FQGNSA. CDR3 sequence: CASSLDTGRFNEQFF. The CDR3 coding sequence is TGTGCCAGCAGCTTAGATACAGGGAGGTTCAATGAGCAGTTCTTC.

This clonotype is medium-sized by share. V is TRBV6-1 and J is TRBJ2-1; possible D gene TRBD1, 5 bases. The end of the DNA fits TRBJ2-7 better, so the J call may be wrong. The CDR3 runs to 14 residues. Germline V CDR1 and CDR2: MNHNS, SASEGT. The CDR3 DNA reads as TGTGCCAGCACACAGGCCCCTCTAATGATCGAGCAGTACTTC. Translating it yields CASTQAPLMIEQYF.

The table lists this clonotype with many counts. The chain has TRBV12-3 or TRBV12-4 and TRBJ2-1; D possibly corresponds to TRBD1 (5 bases). The J call is doubtful: the DNA matches TRBJ2-7 better. The CDR3 runs 15 residues. The CDR3: CASSLTAFWGDEQYF. The CDR3 DNA reads as TGTGCCAGCAGTTTAACGGCTTTCTGGGGCGATGAGCAGTACTTC.

This clonotype has ten or more counts. This chain connects TRBV6-1 to TRBJ2-1, with D unclear. The end of the DNA aligns better with TRBJ2-5, so the J call may be wrong. In germline, CDR1 is MNHNS, CDR2 SASEGT. CDR3 size: 11 residues. The CDR3 DNA reads TGTGCCAGCAGCAGTCCGGGGACCCAGTACTTC. It is translated as CASSSPGTQYF.

This clonotype was counted between two and nine times. The rearrangement joins TRBV6-2 or TRBV6-3 to TRBJ2-5; TRBD2 matches 8 bases. The CDR3 contains 16 residues. J lost 3 bases, V lost 1 base, and 7 bases had no gene match. From germline, CDR1 is MNHEY and CDR2 SVGEGT. In DNA, the CDR3 is TGTGCCAGCAGTTACTTTAAACTAGCGGAGAAAGAGACCCAGTACTTC. This encodes CASSYFKLAEKETQYF.

This clonotype has at least ten counts. The chain carries TRBV12-5 and TRBJ2-1, with D perhaps being TRBD1 or TRBD2 (6 bases each). Germline-derived CDR1 and CDR2 are LGHNT and FRNRAP. The CDR3 runs 17 residues. V lost 1 base and J 5 bases, leaving 18 bases between the germline ends. This CDR3 reads CASGLATGTGVDNEQFF. CDR3 nucleotides: TGTGCTAGTGGTTTGGCCACAGGGACGGGGGTAGACAATGAGCAGTTCTTC.

The gene calls are TRBV4-1 and TRBJ2-5, with 7 bases that match TRBD2. V trimming: 1 base; J trimming: 5 bases; junction bases outside the gene matches: 4. CDR3 length: 14 amino acids. Germline CDR1 and CDR2: MGHRA and YSYEKL. The CDR3 DNA sequence: TGCGCCAGCAGCCAAGCCGGGACTACGGAGACCCAGTACTTC. Protein product: CASSQAGTTETQYF.

This chain links TRBV7-9 with TRBJ2-5; 8 bases match TRBD1. This CDR3 has 14 amino acids. With 3 bases clipped from V and 1 base from J, the junction kept 1 base outside the gene matches. CDR1 and CDR2 from the germline V gene are SEHNR and FQNEAQ (reference sequence). The CDR3 loop reads CASSFGQGQETQYF. The CDR3, as DNA: TGTGCCAGCAGCTTCGGACAGGGCCAAGAGACCCAGTACTTC.

The chain employs TRBV27 and TRBJ2-1, with D possibly matching TRBD2 (7 bases). The length of the CDR3 is 14 residues. V shed 8 bases and J shed 9 bases, with 20 bases lying between them. CDR1 is MNHEY, CDR2 SMNVEV, per germline (reference sequence). CDR3 sequence reads: CASPPALGGAEQFF. The CDR3 DNA reads as TGTGCCAGCCCCCCCGCACTAGGGGGGGCTGAGCAGTTCTTC.

A note on this clonotype: With a much larger clone just one base away, this may be a read error. The chain combines TRBV6-1 with TRBJ2-5; D might be TRBD2 (7 bases). Germline V CDR1 and CDR2: MNHNS, SASEGT. The CDR3 totals 16 residues. Trimming cost V 6 bases and J 5 bases, with 22 bases left between them. Written as DNA, the CDR3 is TGTGCCAGCAGCGCCCGGGACGGGGGGCTAAGGGAGACCCAGTACTTC. It is translated as CASSARDGGLRETQYF.

The rearrangement links TRBV25-1 to TRBJ2-3; D uncertain. The V gene's germline CDR1 is MGHDK and CDR2 SYGVNS. This CDR3 contains 12 residues. The ends were cut back, 5 bases at V and 4 bases at J, with 7 bases in the middle. The CDR3 region is CASSLTSDTQYF. CDR3 DNA sequence: TGTGCCAGCAGTTTGACTTCAGATACGCAGTATTTT.

The gene calls are TRBV12-3 or TRBV12-4 and TRBJ2-1; 8 bases are a match to TRBD1. The DNA end favors TRBJ2-7, so the J call may be wrong. This CDR3 is 12 amino acids long. For the CDR3, the DNA is TGTGCCAGCAGCCAGGGGGCGTACGAGCAGTACTTC. Translated: CASSQGAYEQYF.

The chain couples TRBV12-3 or TRBV12-4 to TRBJ1-1; possible D gene TRBD1, 5 bases. The CDR3 sequence is 14 residues long. The V end lost 5 bases, the J end lost 5 bases, and 15 bases lay between the germline ends. Written as DNA, the CDR3 is TGTGCCAGCAGTCTTCAGGGTTATTGGACTGAAGCTTTCTTT. Amino acid sequence: CASSLQGYWTEAFF.

The V and J genes are TRBV6-1 and TRBJ2-3; TRBD2 matches at 7 bases. CDR3 size: 12 residues. With V trimmed by 10 bases and J by 3 bases, 4 bases remained unmatched. The germline gives CDR1 MNHNS, CDR2 SASEGT. DNA for the CDR3: TGTGCCACCGCGGGGGAGACAGATACGCAGTATTTT. It is translated as CATAGETDTQYF.

This clonotype has more than one count but fewer than ten. This chain connects TRBV7-3 to TRBJ2-1; D gene unclear. Trimming left V 2 bases short and J 5 bases short, with 7 bases between. This CDR3 is 13 amino acids long. Germline values: CDR1 SGHTA, CDR2 FQGTGA. The CDR3, as DNA: TGTGCCAGCAGCTTATCAGGCGACAATGAGCAGTTCTTC. This codes for CASSLSGDNEQFF.

By share of the sample, this clonotype is medium-sized (0.01 to 0.1%). This sequence joins TRBV6-1 and TRBJ2-1; no clear D gene. The DNA end is a closer match to TRBJ2-7, so the J assignment may be wrong. The CDR3 is made up of 14 amino acids. Germline V lookup: CDR1 MNHNS, CDR2 SASEGT. The CDR3 region is CASSPSSTYNEQYF. The CDR3 DNA reads as TGTGCCAGCAGTCCCTCGTCAACCTACAATGAGCAGTACTTC.

V is TRBV6-1 and J is TRBJ2-2, with a tentative D call TRBD1 (6 bases). Trimming removed 6 bases from V and 4 bases from J, with 18 bases in between. From germline, CDR1 is MNHNS and CDR2 SASEGT. This CDR3 contains 16 residues. CDR3 bases: TGTGCCAGCAGCGACAGACAGGTTATTCTCACCGGGGAGCTGTTTTTT. It encodes CASSDRQVILTGELFF.

This clonotype was counted at least ten times. V is TRBV12-3 or TRBV12-4 and J is TRBJ2-3, with TRBD2 matching 8 bases. Gene TRBJ2-7 matches the end of the DNA better, so the J call may be wrong. The CDR3 contains 15 residues. In nucleotides, the CDR3 is TGTGCCAGCAGTTTGGGCGGGGGGTCCTACAATGAGCAGTACTTC. Protein: CASSLGGGSYNEQYF.

V is TRBV11-2 and J is TRBJ2-5; 11 bases line up with TRBD1. The DNA end favors TRBJ2-7, so the J call may be wrong. The length of the CDR3 is 15 residues. Germline CDR1 and CDR2: SGHAT and FQNNGV. The CDR3 loop reads CASSLGQGAQYEQYF. The CDR3 DNA reads TGTGCCAGCAGTCTTGGACAGGGGGCGCAATACGAGCAGTACTTC.

Relative to its sample, this clonotype is medium-sized. This chain connects TRBV25-1 to TRBJ2-2; 9 bases are shared with TRBD1. Per germline, CDR1 MGHDK and CDR2 SYGVNS. J gave up 6 bases and V 0 bases, and 14 bases lay outside the gene matches. CDR3 size: 19 residues. The CDR3: CASSEYLTGTGYMAGELFF. Here the CDR3 DNA reads TGTGCCAGCAGTGAATATCTTACCGGGACAGGGTATATGGCCGGGGAGCTGTTTTTT.